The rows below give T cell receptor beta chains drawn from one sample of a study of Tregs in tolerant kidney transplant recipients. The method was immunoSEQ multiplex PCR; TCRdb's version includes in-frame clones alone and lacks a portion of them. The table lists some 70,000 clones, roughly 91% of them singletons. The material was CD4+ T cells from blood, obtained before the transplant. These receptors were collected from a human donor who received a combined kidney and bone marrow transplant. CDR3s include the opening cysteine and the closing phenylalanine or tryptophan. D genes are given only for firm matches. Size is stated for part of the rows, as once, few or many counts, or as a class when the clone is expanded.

TGTGCCAGCAGATCGACTCAGGGGGCCTCCACCGGGGAGCTGTTTTTT,CASRSTQGASTGELFF,NA,16,TRBJ2-2,TRBD1,TRBV28
TGTGCCAGCAGCTCCAACAGGGGGCCCGGGGAGCTGTTTTTT,CASSSNRGPGELFF,NA,14,TRBJ2-2,TRBD1,TRBV11-2
TGTGCCAGCAGTTTAGAAGGCGGGACCTATGGCTACACCTTC,CASSLEGGTYGYTF,NA,14,TRBJ1-2,NA,TRBV7-8
TGTGCCAGCAGCTCCGGGACAGGGGGGGTCACTGAAGCTTTCTTT,CASSSGTGGVTEAFF,NA,15,TRBJ1-1,TRBD1,TRBV28
TGTGCCAGCAGTGATTCCAGGGGATACGGGGAGCTGTTTTTT,CASSDSRGYGELFF,few,14,TRBJ2-2,NA,TRBV2
TGTGCCAGCAGCGTAGGCGGTGGATCAACTAATGAAAAACTGTTTTTT,CASSVGGGSTNEKLFF,NA,16,TRBJ1-4,NA,TRBV9
TGTGCCAGCAGCTCCTTAGGGGAGGGAATAGGCAATGAGCAGTTCTTC,CASSSLGEGIGNEQFF,NA,16,TRBJ2-1,TRBD2,TRBV5-6
TGTGCCTGGCGCGACCCCGGGACAGGGTCAGGTGGAAACACCATATATTTT,CAWRDPGTGSGGNTIYF,NA,17,TRBJ1-3,TRBD1,TRBV30
TGTGCCAGCAGTGAAACAGGCTCCTACGAGCAGTACTTC,CASSETGSYEQYF,NA,13,TRBJ2-7,NA,TRBV2
TGTGCCTGGAGTGATCCTCGGCGGGGGACTAGCGATTCGACCAATGAGCAGTTCTTC,CAWSDPRRGTSDSTNEQFF,NA,19,TRBJ2-1,TRBD2,TRBV30
TGTGCCAGCAGCCCCCCTAGTGGCACAGATACGCAGTATTTT,CASSPPSGTDTQYF,NA,14,TRBJ2-3,NA,TRBV6-4
TGTGCCAGCAGCCCTTGGCGTGCAGGGGGATTTTCAGGAAACACCATATATTTT,CASSPWRAGGFSGNTIYF,NA,18,TRBJ1-3,TRBD1,TRBV5-6
TGTGCCTGGGTGAGCGGGACGGTCACAGATACGCAGTATTTT,CAWVSGTVTDTQYF,once,14,TRBJ2-3,TRBD2,TRBV30
TGTGCCAGCATGACTAGTATGGTTAATGAGCAGTTCTTC,CASMTSMVNEQFF,NA,13,TRBJ2-1,NA,TRBV28
TGTGCCAGTAGTATAGAGTTGGGCCCGCAGTATTTT,CASSIELGPQYF,NA,12,TRBJ2-3,NA,TRBV19
TGTGCCAGCAGCCCCCGGGGGGGGGCTAACTATGGCTACACCTTC,CASSPRGGANYGYTF,NA,15,TRBJ1-2,NA,TRBV9
TGTGCCAGCAGCCTCACTAGCGGGTCCTCCTACGAGCAGTACTTC,CASSLTSGSSYEQYF,NA,15,TRBJ2-7,TRBD2,TRBV7-2
TGTGCCAGCAACGGACAACAAGAGACCCAGTACTTC,CASNGQQETQYF,NA,12,TRBJ2-5,NA,TRBV11-1
TGTGCCAGTAGTATGAGTCCTGGGGCCAACGTCCTGACTTTC,CASSMSPGANVLTF,NA,14,TRBJ2-6,NA,TRBV19
TGTGCCAGCAGCCCCGGGGGGCTCGGCTACACTGAAGCTTTCTTT,CASSPGGLGYTEAFF,NA,15,TRBJ1-1,NA,TRBV6-5
TGTGCCAGCAGTTTACCAGGACTAGCGCACGAGCAGTACTTC,CASSLPGLAHEQYF,NA,14,TRBJ2-7,TRBD2,TRBV28
TGTGCCAGTAGTATCCGCGCAGGGACTGGAAACACCATATATTTT,CASSIRAGTGNTIYF,NA,15,TRBJ1-3,NA,TRBV19
TGTGCCAGTAGTATTTTTGCCGGGACAGTTGAGACTAGAAGGGAGCTGTTTTTT,CASSIFAGTVETRRELFF,NA,18,TRBJ2-2,NA,TRBV19
TGCGCCAGCAGCAGCCGGGACAGGGGATTCGCCAATGAGCAGTTCTTC,CASSSRDRGFANEQFF,NA,16,TRBJ2-1,TRBD1,TRBV5-1
TGTGCCAGCAGCTTAAGGGAGGGGGGACACGAGCAGTACTTC,CASSLREGGHEQYF,NA,14,TRBJ2-7,NA,TRBV7-2
TGTGCCAGTAGGCTTAGCGGGAGAAACTCCTACGAGCAGTACTTC,CASRLSGRNSYEQYF,NA,15,TRBJ2-7,TRBD2,TRBV19
TGTGCCAGCAGGCTCCCTCTGTTTGGGGGACAGGGGAGCAATCAGCCCCAGCATTTT,CASRLPLFGGQGSNQPQHF,NA,19,TRBJ1-5,TRBD1,TRBV2
TGTGCCAGCAGTGAGGACAGACTTTACGAGCAGTACTTC,CASSEDRLYEQYF,NA,13,TRBJ2-7,NA,TRBV6-1
TGTGCCAGCAGCGACAGGCCCCTGAGCACAGATACGCAGTATTTT,CASSDRPLSTDTQYF,once,15,TRBJ2-3,NA,TRBV2
TGTACAGTGGGGGGGAGGGCCGACGAGCAGTACTTC,CTVGGRADEQYF,NA,12,TRBJ2-7,TRBD2,TRBV28
TGTGCCAGCAGCACTATACAGGGGAAGGGCACTGAAGCTTTCTTT,CASSTIQGKGTEAFF,NA,15,TRBJ1-1,TRBD1,TRBV7-9
TGTGCCAGCAGCCGAACACCGGACACAAACACTGAAGCTTTCTTT,CASSRTPDTNTEAFF,NA,15,TRBJ1-1,NA,TRBV27
TGTGCCAGCAGTGAAGGCGGGGGCAGGACCTACGAGCAGTACTTC,CASSEGGGRTYEQYF,NA,15,TRBJ2-7,NA,TRBV25-1
TGTGCCAGCAGCTCCCGTAGGAGGGCGGCGGATTTT,CASSSRRRAADF,few,12,TRBJ2-3,NA,TRBV28
TGTGCCAGCAGTTTAAGTCAGGGGATTGAAAAACTGTTTTTT,CASSLSQGIEKLFF,once,14,TRBJ1-4,NA,TRBV28
TGTGCCAGCAGCTTCTCTAGCGGGGCTTCCAATGAGCAGTTCTTC,CASSFSSGASNEQFF,NA,15,TRBJ2-1,TRBD2,TRBV5-4
TGTGCCAGCAGTTTAATGGGGACAGGGGTGTTCGAGCAGTACTTC,CASSLMGTGVFEQYF,NA,15,TRBJ2-7,TRBD1,TRBV28
TGTGCCAGCAGACCTGACATGGGGAACACTGAAGCTTTCTTT,CASRPDMGNTEAFF,NA,14,TRBJ1-1,NA,TRBV2
TGTGCCAGCAGCCTGAACGCAGGACAGAACACTGAAGCTTTCTTT,CASSLNAGQNTEAFF,once,15,TRBJ1-1,NA,TRBV5-4
TGTGCCAGCAGCCCAGCCGGACAGGGGCAGGGGGGCTACACCTTC,CASSPAGQGQGGYTF,NA,15,TRBJ1-2,TRBD1,TRBV7-2
TGTGCCAGCAGCCTAGGACAGGGGCCCTACAATGAGCAGTTCTTC,CASSLGQGPYNEQFF,NA,15,TRBJ2-1,TRBD1,TRBV7-3
TGTGCCAGCAGGCGAGAGGGTTTGGGCTATGGCTACACCTTC,CASRREGLGYGYTF,NA,14,TRBJ1-2,NA,TRBV27
TGTGCCAGCAGCTTGGGCCAGGGCGATCAGCCCCAGCATTTT,CASSLGQGDQPQHF,NA,14,TRBJ1-5,NA,TRBV7-9
TGTGCCAGCAGCTTAGGACAAGGGAGCCATGAGCAGTTCTTC,CASSLGQGSHEQFF,NA,14,TRBJ2-1,NA,TRBV7-9
TGCAGCGTTGTGACAGGGGGTAGGGGGGTCGGAAAACTGTTTTTT,CSVVTGGRGVGKLFF,NA,15,TRBJ1-4,TRBD1,TRBV29-1
TGTGCCAGCTCACCCGGACTAGCGGGAGGGAGCACAGATACGCAGTATTTT,CASSPGLAGGSTDTQYF,NA,17,TRBJ2-3,TRBD2,TRBV18
TGCAGCGTTGATCAGGCTAGCGGGAGCAGTAGATCCTACGAGCAGTACTTC,CSVDQASGSSRSYEQYF,NA,17,TRBJ2-7,TRBD2,TRBV29-1
TGTGCCAGCAGCACCAGACCCGATAGGGGCGAGCAGTACTTC,CASSTRPDRGEQYF,NA,14,TRBJ2-7,NA,TRBV7-2
TGTGCCAGCAGCCTTGGGATTTCGGACAGATACTCCTACGAGCAGTACTTC,CASSLGISDRYSYEQYF,NA,17,TRBJ2-7,NA,TRBV14
TGTGCCAGCTCACCTATCCCAAGCGCAGATACGCAGTATTTT,CASSPIPSADTQYF,NA,14,TRBJ2-3,NA,TRBV18
TGTGCCAGCTCGTCACAGAGTAACACTGAAGCTTTCTTT,CASSSQSNTEAFF,NA,13,TRBJ1-1,NA,TRBV18
TGTGCCAGCTCACCCGGGACTAGCGGGAGGGGCGAGCAGTACTTC,CASSPGTSGRGEQYF,NA,15,TRBJ2-7,TRBD2,TRBV18
TGTGCCAGCAGCGGCAGACAGGGGGCCTACGAGCAGTACTTC,CASSGRQGAYEQYF,NA,14,TRBJ2-7,TRBD1,TRBV7-2